This entry is about one T cell receptor (beta chain). The antigen remains unidentified. This record comes from a study of follicular helper T cells after annual influenza vaccination. Study findings and constraints: ICOS+CD38+ cTfh clonality tracked population frequency, and its change tracked circulating plasmablast change.

Noted time point: 2015-2016 season, 7 days after influenza vaccination. Each time point used roughly 35 to 110 mL of blood. Measured with immunoSEQ multiplex PCR; TCRdb has only the in-frame clones, and not every one. The repertoire holds roughly 7,000 clones, with approximately 88% as singletons. Here the sequenced sample was CXCR5+ CD38- circulating T follicular helper cells from blood, taken 7 days after influenza vaccination. Subset reported: circulating Tfh, non-naive CD4+CXCR5+PD-1+ (ICOS+CD38+ or ICOS-CD38-). This TCR was recovered from an adult who received the influenza vaccine.

DNA of the CDR3: TGTGCCAGCAACCCACTTGAACGCTCTGGGGCCAACGTCCTGACTTTC. Residues: CASNPLERSGANVLTF. The gene calls are TRBV5-5 and TRBJ2-6; D call uncertain. The CDR3 runs to 16 residues. Germline CDR1 reads SGHKS; CDR2 reads YYEKEE (reference sequence). V lost 6 bases and J 0 bases, leaving 13 bases between the germline ends.